Presented here are 28 T cell receptor beta chains from one specimen sequenced in a study of T cell responses to AZD1222 COVID-19 vaccine. Only in-frame clones appear in the TCRdb table, and some are missing; sequencing was by immunoSEQ multiplex PCR. Altogether 95,000 to 150,000 clones are present, 80% to 90% being singletons, with the ten largest covering about 3.1%. Sequencing was performed on peripheral blood, taken on day 0 of AZD1222 vaccination. These TCRs come from an adult in good health.

The chain couples TRBV19 to TRBJ2-3; tentatively, D is TRBD2 (6 bases). The CDR3 is 16 residues long. The germline V gene has CDR1 LNHDA and CDR2 SQIVND (reference sequence). The V and J ends lost 4 bases and 0 bases respectively, with 14 bases between them. The CDR3 nucleotides read TGTGCCAGTAGTAGAAACGGGGGTGCTAGCACAGATACGCAGTATTTT. This translates into CASSRNGGASTDTQYF.

The J gene is TRBJ1-5, the V gene TRBV3-1 (or the pseudogene TRBV3-2); the D is unclear. Germline CDR1 reads LGHDT; CDR2 reads YNNKEL (reference sequence). The V and J ends lost 4 bases and 3 bases respectively, with 16 bases between them. This CDR3 comprises 16 residues. Here the CDR3 DNA reads TGTGCCAGCAGCCCCCGGCGGGGAAGGCCCAATCAGCCCCAGCATTTT. Protein product: CASSPRRGRPNQPQHF.

The CDR3 sequence: CASRRGLAGTDTQYF. The CDR3 region has the DNA TGTGCCAGCAGGAGGGGACTAGCGGGCACAGATACGCAGTATTTT. The gene calls are TRBV6-5 and TRBJ2-3; 11 bases line up with TRBD2. The CDR3 totals 15 residues. CDR1 is MNHEY, CDR2 SVGAGI, per germline. V lost 6 bases to trimming and J lost 1 base; unmatched junction nucleotides: 3.

The V and J genes are TRBV18 and TRBJ2-1; 9 bases line up with TRBD2. This CDR3 is built from 14 residues. The germline CDR1 and CDR2 sequences are KGHSH and LQKENI. V gave up 3 bases and J gave up 5 bases; unmatched junction bases: 2. CDR3 region: CASSPLAGNNEQFF. The CDR3 DNA follows: TGTGCCAGCTCACCTCTAGCGGGAAACAATGAGCAGTTCTTC.

V gene TRBV10-3 combines with J gene TRBJ2-7; tentative D call: TRBD2 (5 bases). The CDR3 contains 11 residues. Germline V gives CDR1 ENHRY, CDR2 SYGVKD. Trimming pared 2 bases from V and 8 bases from J, leaving 7 bases between. The CDR3 loop is CAISEGGKQYF. CDR3 DNA: TGTGCCATCAGTGAGGGAGGAAAGCAGTACTTC.

The J gene is TRBJ1-1, the V gene TRBV28; D is possibly TRBD1 (5 bases). The length of the CDR3 is 15 residues. CDR1 and CDR2 (germline): MDHEN, SYDVKM. The V end lost 4 bases, the J end lost 3 bases, and 15 bases lay between the germline ends. The DNA for the CDR3 is TGTGCCAGCAGTTCTCTAGCCCCGGGGGACACTGAAGCTTTCTTT. As protein: CASSSLAPGDTEAFF.

Notes on this clone: The sample carries other DNA sequences with the same CDR3. This sequence joins TRBV9 and TRBJ2-1, with D possibly being TRBD1 (6 bases). The germline V gene has CDR1 SGDLS and CDR2 YYNGEE. This CDR3 comprises 13 residues. V was shortened by 3 bases and J by 7 bases, with 11 bases between the two germline ends. The CDR3 loop reads CASSASRGNEQFF. CDR3 nucleotides: TGTGCCAGCAGCGCTTCCAGGGGAAATGAGCAGTTCTTC.

The chain couples TRBV20-1 to TRBJ2-7; 7 nucleotides line up with TRBD1. This CDR3 is 11 amino acids long. After removal of 6 bases from V and 6 bases from J, the junction contained 5 bases not matched to a gene. Germline-derived CDR1 and CDR2 are DFQATT and SNEGSKA (reference sequence). CDR3 in DNA: TGCAGTGCGCAGACAGGGTTCGAGCAGTACTTC. Its translation is CSAQTGFEQYF.

The chain couples TRBV14 to TRBJ2-7; D is perhaps TRBD2 (5 bases). Looked up from germline, CDR1 is SGHDN and CDR2 is FVKESK. V was trimmed by 1 base and J by 6 bases, leaving 13 bases between them. The CDR3 contains 14 residues. CDR3 region: CASSQGGLASEQYF. The DNA for the CDR3 is TGTGCCAGCAGCCAAGGAGGGCTAGCCAGCGAGCAGTACTTC.

In the case of this clone: Germline is not matched at one junction end, which may reflect a read error. This chain links TRBV7-6 with TRBJ1-5; D call uncertain. Germline loops: CDR1 SGHVS, CDR2 FNYEAQ. This CDR3 has 13 amino acids. The DNA for the CDR3 is TGTGCCAGCAGCGTAGCGGTGGGGCAGCCCCAGCATTTT. Its translation: CASSVAVGQPQHF.

The chain links TRBV6-5 to TRBJ1-2; D is perhaps TRBD1 (5 bases). This CDR3 is 14 amino acids long. Between the trimmed V and J ends, which lost 6 bases and 8 bases, there was a span of 19 bases. CDR1 is MNHEY, CDR2 SVGAGI, per germline. DNA for the CDR3: TGTGCCAGCAGAGGGGTGGATCGGAGACAGGGCTACACCTTC. This codes for CASRGVDRRQGYTF.

This clone has just one count. The chain is built from TRBV20-1 and TRBJ1-1; unclear D gene. CDR3 length equals 11 residues. Germline V gene data show CDR1 as DFQATT and CDR2 as SNEGSKA (reference sequence). The V gene lost 3 bases and the J gene lost 11 bases, with 13 bases spanning the gap. The DNA of the CDR3 is TGCAGTGCTAGTGGCTGGCAAAACGCTTTCTTT. The encoded protein is CSASGWQNAFF.

This clone is a singleton in its sample. CDR3 DNA sequence: TGTGCCAGCGGGAACGGTAAGAACACTGAAGCTTTCTTT. Its protein product is CASGNGKNTEAFF. J is TRBJ1-1 and V is TRBV27; D is ambiguous. Per germline, CDR1 MNHEY and CDR2 SMNVEV (reference sequence). The CDR3 loop spans 13 amino acids. V lost 8 bases and J lost 1, with 11 bases in between.

This clone was found a few times. This chain links TRBV27 with TRBJ2-7; a possible D gene is TRBD2 (6 bases). The length of the CDR3 is 14 residues. Trimming stripped 5 bases from V and 7 bases from J, with 18 bases between. CDR1 and CDR2 from the germline V gene are MNHEY and SMNVEV (reference sequence). The CDR3, as DNA: TGTGCCAGCAGTATGAAAAGGGTCGCGGGGGAGCAGTACTTC. This translates into CASSMKRVAGEQYF.

V usage is TRBV4-2 and J usage is TRBJ1-4; possible D gene TRBD1, 5 bases. Trimming removed 2 bases from V and 9 bases from J, with 16 bases in between. The germline V gene has CDR1 LGHNA and CDR2 YNFKEQ. This CDR3 has 15 residues. The CDR3: CASSQPDGQGQKLFF. CDR3 bases: TGTGCCAGCAGCCAACCAGATGGGCAGGGTCAAAAACTGTTTTTT.

The chain recombines TRBV7-9 with TRBJ1-2; D is unclear. Germline values: CDR1 SEHNR, CDR2 FQNEAQ (reference sequence). The V gene lost 5 bases and the J gene lost 4 bases, with 11 bases spanning the gap. The CDR3 sequence is 13 residues long. The chain's CDR3 is CASSAGPSYGYTF. The CDR3 nucleotides read TGTGCCAGCAGCGCCGGACCGTCCTATGGCTACACCTTC.

This clone has only a few counts. This chain connects TRBV5-1 to TRBJ1-3; D is unclear. The CDR3 is 15 amino acids. Germline V gene lookup returns CDR1 SGHRS and CDR2 YFSETQ. V was shortened by 4 bases and J by 2 bases, with 13 bases between the two germline ends. The CDR3 loop is CASSAGVSPGNTIYF. CDR3 in DNA: TGCGCCAGCAGCGCCGGTGTTTCCCCTGGAAACACCATATATTTT.

The chain combines TRBV5-6 with TRBJ2-5, with D tentatively TRBD1 or TRBD2 (5 bases each). Germline CDR1 and CDR2: SGHDT and YYEEEE. The ends were cut back, 5 bases at V and 5 bases at J, with 19 bases in the middle. The CDR3 covers 15 residues. The CDR3 region is CASRGVGSFRETQYF. In nucleotides, the CDR3 is TGTGCCAGCAGGGGGGTCGGCTCGTTTCGGGAGACCCAGTACTTC.

V usage is TRBV7-2 and J usage is TRBJ1-5; weak D call: TRBD1 (6 bases). The germline V and J ends were trimmed by 5 bases and 4 bases, with 9 bases remaining between them. CDR1 is SGHTA and CDR2 is FQGNSA in the germline V gene. This CDR3 has 13 amino acids. As DNA, the CDR3 is TGTGCCAGCAGCGGACAGCGAAATCAGCCCCAGCATTTT. This translates into CASSGQRNQPQHF.

CDR3 sequence: CASSYISAGYSYEQYF. The CDR3 nucleotides are TGTGCCAGCAGCTACATATCCGCCGGCTACTCCTACGAGCAGTACTTC. V is TRBV28 and J is TRBJ2-7; D is unresolved. Trimming pared 6 bases from V and 0 bases from J, leaving 18 bases between. CDR3 length: 16 amino acids. Germline CDR1 is MDHEN and CDR2 is SYDVKM.

The chain combines TRBV10-3 with TRBJ1-2, with TRBD1 matching over 7 bases. CDR3 length: 14 residues. Trimming took 6 bases from V and 0 from J; bases not matched to a gene: 4. Germline-derived CDR1 and CDR2 are ENHRY and SYGVKD. The CDR3 DNA reads TGTGCCATCAGCACAGGGGAAGCTAACTATGGCTACACCTTC. Translating gives CAISTGEANYGYTF.

The chain uses TRBV7-3 and TRBJ2-2; TRBD1 aligns across 8 bases. The junction had 0 bases not matched to a gene; V was cut back by 2 bases and J by 4 bases. This CDR3 contains 14 residues. CDR1 and CDR2 from the germline V gene are SGHTA and FQGTGA. The CDR3 loop is CASSLGQGTGELFF. Written as DNA, the CDR3 is TGTGCCAGCAGCTTAGGACAGGGCACCGGGGAGCTGTTTTTT. The full variable domain, completed using reference TRBV7-3 and TRBJ2-2, is GAGVSQTPSNKVTEKGKYVELRCDPISGHTALYWYRQSLGQGPEFLIYFQGTGAADDSGLPNDRFFAVRPEGSVSTLKIQRTERGDSAVYLCASSLGQGTGELFFGEGSRLTVL.

V is TRBV7-6 and J is TRBJ1-4, with 7 bases matching TRBD1. V was clipped by 5 bases and J by 3 bases; unmatched bases: 15. The CDR3 spans 18 residues. Germline values: CDR1 SGHVS, CDR2 FNYEAQ. This chain's CDR3 is CASSPPRTPRGANEKLFF. CDR3 nucleotides: TGTGCCAGCAGCCCCCCAAGAACTCCCAGGGGGGCTAATGAAAAACTGTTTTTT.

V gene TRBV2 combines with J gene TRBJ2-1; maybe TRBD2 (6 bases). Trimming left V 2 bases short and J 0 bases short, with 11 bases between. Germline V lookup: CDR1 SNHLY, CDR2 FYNNEI. This CDR3 is 16 amino acids long. The CDR3 sequence: CASSELGGSSYNEQFF. CDR3 sequence (DNA): TGTGCCAGCAGTGAACTCGGGGGAAGCTCCTACAATGAGCAGTTCTTC.

The V and J genes are TRBV19 and TRBJ2-7; 8 bases agree with TRBD2. Germline CDR1 reads LNHDA; CDR2 reads SQIVND (reference sequence). The CDR3 spans 14 residues. Germline trimming cut 1 base from V and 2 bases from J; bases unmatched to any gene: 1. The DNA of the CDR3 is TGTGCCAGTAGTATAGTCGGGAGGGCCTACGAGCAGTACTTC. Amino acids: CASSIVGRAYEQYF.

This clone was detected only once. The chain joins TRBV4-1 to TRBJ1-6; 7 bases agree with TRBD1. From germline, CDR1 is MGHRA and CDR2 YSYEKL. The V segment lost 1 base and the J segment 7 bases; nucleotides outside the gene matches: 7. The CDR3 contains 16 residues. The CDR3 sequence: CASSQVPGQTNSPLHF. CDR3 nucleotides: TGCGCCAGCAGCCAAGTTCCGGGACAGACGAATTCACCCCTCCACTTT.

This clone came up a few times. The CDR3 region has the DNA TGTGCCAGCAGCTTGGGGCAGGGGGCGAAGGATTCACCCCTCCACTTT. Protein sequence: CASSLGQGAKDSPLHF. The rearrangement joins TRBV5-4 to TRBJ1-6, with TRBD1 identical over 8 bases. CDR1 and CDR2 from the germline V gene are SGHNT and YYREEE (reference sequence). V gave up 0 bases and J gave up 8 bases; unmatched junction bases: 7. This CDR3 comprises 16 residues.

J is TRBJ2-6 and V is TRBV6-2 or TRBV6-3; D assignment may be TRBD1 or TRBD2 (7 bases each). The germline gives CDR1 MNHEY, CDR2 SVGEGT. V lost 5 bases to trimming and J lost 2 bases, with 19 bases between them. The CDR3 consists of 18 residues. CDR3 DNA sequence: TGTGCCAGCAGTCGGAGACAGGGAGGGGCGACTGGGGCCAACGTCCTGACTTTC. The encoded protein is CASSRRQGGATGANVLTF.